This T cell receptor (beta chain) was obtained from a study of blood T cell repertoires in COVID-19. Study-level background: There were acute and convalescent COVID-19 samples, and they came from the United States, Italy and Spain. T cells, B-cell-depleted T cells, or PBMCs provided the cDNA or gDNA that served as material.

The CDR3 sequence is 12 residues long. Unmatched junction bases numbered 2, after V lost 2 bases and J lost 7 bases. Germline assignment: CDR1 SGHRS and CDR2 YFSETQ. In the authors' workflow: For nucleated cells, counts were estimated from reference gene primer amplification. The assay was immunoSEQ multiplex PCR, and TCRdb's table has in-frame clones only and misses some. Clone size and the V and J calls come from that table; the DNA yielded D and trimming. The table lists roughly 330,000 clones, around 83% of them singletons. The chain carries TRBV5-1 and TRBJ1-1, with TRBD1 identical over 7 bases. This TCR was recovered from a woman in her forties or fifties with acute or convalescent COVID-19. Source material: peripheral blood. The CDR3 region is CASSFGDSEAFF. The CDR3, as DNA: TGCGCCAGCAGCTTCGGGGACAGTGAAGCTTTCTTT.